This record covers a single T cell receptor beta chain. This clonotype was seen ten or more times. The antigen this receptor binds is unknown. Base qualities were left out, and no much larger clone turns up one base away. Reading from cysteine to phenylalanine, the CDR3 counts 14 amino acids. Only the CDR3 portion is preserved as DNA: 42 bases, with reading frame beginning at the first base. Trimming costs V 5 bases and J 2 bases, and their ends lie 12 bases apart. The germline V gene provides CDR1 SGHTA and CDR2 FQGNSA. This entry belongs to a study of T-cell reconstitution after alpha-beta-depleted transplantation in children listed by TCRdb under 2016. Concerning the study at large: T-cell immune reconstitution after TCRalphabeta/CD19-depleted allogeneic hematopoietic cell transplantation in children was quantitatively tracked in the study by means of TCR repertoire profiling.

This sample's treatment or condition label indicates: allogeneic hematopoietic cell transplantation with graft depleted of TCRalphabeta T cells and CD19 B cells. Transplant recipients were children who received TCRalphabeta/CD19-depleted allogeneic hematopoietic cell grafts. The library was made by PCR. Sequenced using an Illumina HiSeq 2500. TCR library preparation used molecular barcoding, with unique molecular identifiers applied to normalize quantification of the TCRbeta repertoire. TCRdb cleaned the public reads at Q25 with fastp, built clones with MiXCR and kept in-frame beta chains. Entries are consolidated by CDR3 protein sequence, retaining the most common genes and DNA. The sample records approximately 290,000 distinct CDR3 sequences, 11% of which are singletons. In total, the top ten clones hold 20% to 30% of the sample. Overall results and qualifications from the work: Hyperexpanded clone frequencies declined over subsequent months; after one year, T-cell counts and TCRbeta diversity were mostly attributed to newly produced T cells. The apparently early recovery of alphabetaT-cell counts about two months after transplant reportedly depended on only several hundred rapidly expanded clones that came from non-depleted graft cells. The high TCRbeta diversity at day 60 in some patients was ascribed to recipient T cells and intrathymic progenitors that had survived conditioning.

The sequence is built from TRBV7-2 and TRBJ2-5; the D segment could be TRBD1, given 6 matching bases. This TCR came from a male patient aged 2-10 years who had a stem cell transplant for chronic granulomatous disease, so the T cells may come from the graft donor. Source: peripheral blood, taken 180 days after TCRalphabeta/CD19-depleted stem cell transplant. Read as DNA, the sequence is TGTGCCAGCAGCACCGACAGGACTCAAGAGACCCAGTACTTC. Its product reads: CASSTDRTQETQYF.